Below are 22 T cell receptor beta chains sequenced from a single sample in a study of OX40 agonist ivuxolimab in advanced cancers. The table came from immunoSEQ multiplex PCR; TCRdb's copy has only in-frame clones and leaves some out. Here the sample spans about 52,000 clones, 85% to 95% being singletons. The specimen comprised CD4+ or CD8+ T cells sorted from blood, sampled in a trial of the OX40 agonist ivuxolimab. These receptors all stem from an adult with an advanced solid tumor such as melanoma, head and neck, liver or kidney cancer.

This clone showed up just once. The genes are TRBV25-1 and TRBJ2-7, with D perhaps TRBD1 (6 bases). The CDR3 consists of 11 residues. Trimming removed 8 bases at V and 1 base at J, with 6 bases between. Germline V gene data show CDR1 as MGHDK and CDR2 as SYGVNS. CDR3 amino acids: CASGQSYEQYF. The CDR3 DNA sequence: TGTGCCAGCGGACAGTCCTACGAGCAGTACTTC.

V and J are TRBV9 and TRBJ2-5; D not certain. With 0 bases removed from V and 4 bases from J, the gap between germline ends came to 10 bases. Germline V CDR1 and CDR2: SGDLS, YYNGEE. This CDR3 is built from 14 residues. The CDR3 DNA reads TGTGCCAGCAGCGTAGGATCCGGGCTAGAGACCCAGTACTTC. This codes for CASSVGSGLETQYF.

V usage is TRBV4-1 and J usage is TRBJ2-7, with a weak D call TRBD2 (6 bases). Germline V gene lookup returns CDR1 MGHRA and CDR2 YSYEKL. Trimming pared 0 bases from V and 5 bases from J, leaving 17 bases between. There are 16 residues in the CDR3. The CDR3 region has the DNA TGCGCCAGCAGCCAAGATGGGAGCGGTCGGGAGAACGAGCAGTACTTC. Its protein product is CASSQDGSGRENEQYF.

The chain carries TRBV12-1 and TRBJ2-2; the table's D call, TRBD2, was not checked against the DNA. TRBV12-1 is listed as a pseudogene. The CDR3 totals 18 residues. CDR3 in DNA: TGTGCCAGCAGCTGGCCGACTAGCGGGAGGCCGGGCACCGGGGAGCTGTTTTTT. This sequence encodes CASSWPTSGRPGTGELFF.

The CDR3 sequence: CASSEFPGLLNIQYF. The CDR3 nucleotides read TGTGCCAGCAGTGAATTCCCGGGACTTTTAAACATTCAGTACTTC. V and J are TRBV2 and TRBJ2-4; a weak D match, TRBD2 (6 bases). Trimming cost V 2 bases and J 6 bases, with 14 bases left between them. The CDR3 is 15 amino acids. Germline assignment: CDR1 SNHLY and CDR2 FYNNEI.

The chain joins TRBV19 to TRBJ2-7; 9 positions match TRBD1. Losses at the gene ends were 5 bases for V and 2 bases for J; bases not matched to a gene: 7. The CDR3 is 15 residues long. Germline CDR1 LNHDA, CDR2 SQIVND (reference sequence). Here the CDR3 reads CASSLWGQGPYEQYF. Written as DNA, the CDR3 is TGTGCCAGTAGTCTCTGGGGACAGGGTCCCTACGAGCAGTACTTC.

By sample share, this clone is medium-sized. V gene TRBV7-9 combines with J gene TRBJ1-1, with D perhaps TRBD1 (6 bases). Germline CDR1 SEHNR, CDR2 FQNEAQ (reference sequence). V lost 6 bases to trimming and J lost 1 base, with 9 bases between them. The CDR3 totals 13 residues. The DNA of the CDR3 is TGTGCCAGCAGGGACAGTCCGAACACTGAAGCTTTCTTT. It yields the protein CASRDSPNTEAFF.

The chain combines TRBV13 with TRBJ2-3; 9 nucleotides align to TRBD2. The CDR3 sequence is 15 residues long. Losses at the gene ends were 7 bases for V and 0 bases for J; bases not matched to a gene: 5. The germline CDR1 and CDR2 sequences are PRHDT and FYEKMQ (reference sequence). The CDR3 DNA sequence: TGTGCCAGCACCAGACTAGCGGAGAGCACAGATACGCAGTATTTT. Residues: CASTRLAESTDTQYF.

The V and J genes are TRBV7-3 and TRBJ2-3; unclear D gene. The CDR3 runs to 17 residues. Germline CDR1 and CDR2: SGHTA and FQGTGA. Trimming stripped 4 bases from V and 2 bases from J, with 19 bases between. CDR3 in DNA: TGTGCCAGCAGCTCATTAGGAAACAGAATGGTCACAGATACGCAGTATTTT. Its protein product is CASSSLGNRMVTDTQYF.

This clone was counted once. J is TRBJ2-7 and V is TRBV7-8; either TRBD1 or TRBD2 may fit D (5 bases each). The V and J ends lost 0 bases and 2 bases respectively, with 8 bases between them. Germline values: CDR1 SGHVS, CDR2 FQNEAQ. CDR3 length: 14 amino acids. In DNA, the CDR3 is TGTGCCAGCAGCTTAGCGGGACCAGCCTACGAGCAGTACTTC. It codes for CASSLAGPAYEQYF. Drawing the rest from reference TRBV7-8 and TRBJ2-7, the complete variable domain is GAGVSQSPRYKVAKRGQDVALRCDPISGHVSLFWYQQALGQGPEFLTYFQNEAQLDKSGLPSDRFFAERPEGSVSTLKIQRTQQEDSAVYLCASSLAGPAYEQYFGPGTRLTVT.

This clone is a singleton in its sample. The chain employs TRBV28 and TRBJ2-7; 11 bases map to TRBD1. This CDR3 comprises 14 residues. V was clipped by 7 bases and J by 4 bases; unmatched bases: 6. Per germline, CDR1 MDHEN and CDR2 SYDVKM. In nucleotides, the CDR3 is TGTGCCAGCACCCCTGGACAGGGGGCTTACGAGCAGTACTTC. Encoded protein: CASTPGQGAYEQYF.

The chain carries TRBV5-4 and TRBJ2-1; D gene uncertain. V lost 4 bases and J 8 bases, leaving 16 bases between the germline ends. Germline V gene lookup returns CDR1 SGHNT and CDR2 YYREEE (reference sequence). The CDR3 is made up of 14 amino acids. CDR3 bases: TGTGCCAGCAGCCGGGCGCAGGTTATCGATGAGCAGTTCTTC. Protein: CASSRAQVIDEQFF.

The CDR3: CASSPRGIANEKLFF. In DNA, the CDR3 is TGTGCCAGCAGCCCCCGGGGTATAGCTAATGAAAAACTGTTTTTT. The chain is built from TRBV13 and TRBJ1-4; D ambiguous. The CDR3 length is 15 residues. The germline gives CDR1 PRHDT, CDR2 FYEKMQ (reference sequence). The ends were cut back, 5 bases at V and 3 bases at J, with 13 bases in the middle.

The chain couples TRBV28 to TRBJ2-5; no clear D gene. The J call may not be correct, given that the DNA end is closer to TRBJ2-7. In germline, CDR1 is MDHEN, CDR2 SYDVKM. CDR3 length: 14 amino acids. The CDR3 DNA follows: TGTGCCAGCAATCGCTTATCGGGTTCCTACGAGCAGTACTTC. This codes for CASNRLSGSYEQYF.

The V call is TRBV29-1, the J call TRBJ2-1; perhaps TRBD1 as D (6 bases). V was shortened by 3 bases and J by 7 bases, with 13 bases between the two germline ends. In germline, CDR1 is SQVTM, CDR2 ANQGSEA. The CDR3 runs 13 residues. The CDR3 coding sequence is TGCAGCGTTGATTGGCAGGGGTGGAATGAGCAGTTCTTC. This codes for CSVDWQGWNEQFF.

The genes are TRBV19 and TRBJ2-1, with 13 nucleotides matching TRBD2. The length of the CDR3 is 16 residues. After removal of 4 bases from V and 7 bases from J, the junction contained 7 bases not matched to a gene. CDR1 and CDR2 from the germline V gene are LNHDA and SQIVND (reference sequence). CDR3 protein: CASSTRLAGGLNEQFF. The CDR3 bases are TGTGCCAGTAGTACACGACTAGCGGGAGGTTTAAATGAGCAGTTCTTC.

The chain couples TRBV2 to TRBJ2-7, with 9 bases that match TRBD1. The CDR3 consists of 13 residues. Germline CDR1 and CDR2: SNHLY and FYNNEI. J was trimmed by 2 bases and V by 8 bases; bases with no gene match: 4. The CDR3 sequence is CASAGQGAYEQYF. CDR3 nucleotide sequence: TGTGCCAGCGCGGGACAGGGAGCCTACGAGCAGTACTTC.

In DNA form, the CDR3 reads TGTGCCAGCAGCCCCGGGACAGGGACCTACGAGCAGTACTTC. It codes for CASSPGTGTYEQYF. The rearrangement uses TRBV11-1 and TRBJ2-7; 9 nucleotides match TRBD1. Germline V gene sequence: CDR1 SGHAT, CDR2 FQDESV (reference sequence). The CDR3 runs 14 residues. V trimming: 5 bases; J trimming: 2 bases; junction bases outside the gene matches: 4.

The chain recombines TRBV5-6 with TRBJ1-1, with D perhaps matching TRBD1 (5 bases). The V end lost 2 bases, the J end lost 7 bases, and 6 bases lay between the germline ends. Germline-derived CDR1 and CDR2 are SGHDT and YYEEEE. The CDR3 consists of 11 residues. The CDR3 DNA reads as TGTGCCAGCAGCTTAGACAGTGAAGCTTTCTTT. Protein sequence: CASSLDSEAFF.

CDR3 nucleotide sequence: TGTGCCAGCAGGAGGGGACAGGAGAACACTGAAGCTTTCTTT. Translating gives CASRRGQENTEAFF. The chain recombines TRBV28 with TRBJ1-1; 8 nucleotides agree with TRBD1. Germline CDR1 MDHEN, CDR2 SYDVKM. The length of the CDR3 is 14 residues. J lost 1 base, V lost 6 bases, and 4 bases had no gene match.

J is TRBJ2-7 and V is TRBV5-1; no firm D call. Trimming cost V 0 bases and J 5 bases, with 9 bases left between them. The CDR3 runs 13 residues. Germline V lookup: CDR1 SGHRS, CDR2 YFSETQ. The CDR3 reads CASSLVPSNEQYF. The CDR3 DNA sequence: TGCGCCAGCAGCTTGGTCCCTTCCAACGAGCAGTACTTC.

V is TRBV27 and J is TRBJ2-1; D unresolved. Trimming removed 2 bases from V and 0 bases from J, with 8 bases in between. CDR1 is MNHEY and CDR2 is SMNVEV in the germline V gene (reference sequence). The CDR3 length is 15 residues. Here the CDR3 reads CASSLQVGSYNEQFF. As DNA, the CDR3 is TGTGCCAGCAGTTTACAGGTCGGCTCCTACAATGAGCAGTTCTTC.